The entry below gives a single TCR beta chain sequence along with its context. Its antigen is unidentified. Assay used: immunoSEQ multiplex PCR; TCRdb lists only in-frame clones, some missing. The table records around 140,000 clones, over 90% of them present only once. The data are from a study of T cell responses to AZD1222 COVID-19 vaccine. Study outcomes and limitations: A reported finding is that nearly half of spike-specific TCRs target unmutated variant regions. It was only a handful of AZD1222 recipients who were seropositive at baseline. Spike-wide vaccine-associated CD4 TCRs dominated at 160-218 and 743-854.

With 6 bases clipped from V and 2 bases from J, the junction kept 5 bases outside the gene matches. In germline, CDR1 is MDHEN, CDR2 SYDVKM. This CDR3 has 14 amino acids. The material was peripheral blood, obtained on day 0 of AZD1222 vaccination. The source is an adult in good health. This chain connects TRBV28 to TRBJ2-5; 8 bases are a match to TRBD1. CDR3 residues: CASSGGTGQETQYF. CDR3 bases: TGTGCCAGCAGCGGAGGGACAGGACAAGAGACCCAGTACTTC.